Presented here are 20 T cell receptor beta chains from one specimen sequenced in a study of T cells after yellow fever vaccination. MiXCR, applied by TCRdb to the 5' RACE reads, yields one record per CDR3 protein. The sample lists fewer than 450,000 distinct CDR3 sequences, roughly 8.6% occurring once. This specimen consisted of PBMCs, obtained more than 35 days after the first yellow fever vaccination. These receptors all come from a man aged 18 to 29 who received the YFV17D yellow fever vaccine.

This clonotype has a count of ten or more. The J gene is TRBJ2-2, the V gene TRBV7-3; D assignment may be TRBD1 or TRBD2 (6 bases each). Germline CDR1 reads SGHTA; CDR2 reads FQGTGA. The V end lost 5 bases, the J end lost 1 base, and 11 bases lay between the germline ends. CDR3 size: 15 residues. This CDR3 reads CASSQKGGNTGELFF. In DNA form, the CDR3 reads TGTGCCAGCAGCCAGAAGGGGGGGAACACCGGGGAGCTGTTTTTT.

A few counts support this clonotype. The chain carries TRBV7-6 and TRBJ1-2; no clear D. The CDR3 has 14 residues. The germline V and J ends were trimmed by 4 bases and 5 bases, with 14 bases remaining between them. Looked up from germline, CDR1 is SGHVS and CDR2 is FNYEAQ. The CDR3 sequence: CASSSLRSEYGYTF. As DNA, the CDR3 is TGTGCCAGCAGCTCCTTGCGTTCGGAATATGGCTACACCTTC.

This chain connects TRBV5-6 to TRBJ2-2; TRBD1 matches 9 bases. The CDR3 length is 17 residues. V lost 0 bases, J lost 6 bases, and 9 bases stayed unmatched. Germline assignment: CDR1 SGHDT and CDR2 YYEEEE. The CDR3 DNA reads as TGTGCCAGCAGCTTGGACCTGACAGGGGGATTTCCCGGGGAGCTGTTTTTT. It codes for CASSLDLTGGFPGELFF.

This chain uses TRBV4-1 with TRBJ2-1; the D is unclear. V gave up 1 base and J gave up 8 bases, with 12 bases separating them. The CDR3 has 14 amino acids. Per the germline V gene, CDR1 is MGHRA and CDR2 is YSYEKL. The CDR3 here is CASSQGPSRDEQFF. CDR3 nucleotides: TGCGCCAGCAGCCAAGGCCCGAGTCGGGATGAGCAGTTCTTC.

This clonotype has a handful of counts. V and J are TRBV15 and TRBJ1-2, with TRBD1 matching 7 bases. After removal of 0 bases from V and 8 bases from J, the junction contained 6 bases not matched to a gene. Germline CDR1 is LNHNV and CDR2 is YYDKDF (reference sequence). The CDR3 has 14 amino acids. Here the CDR3 reads CATSRERQGQGYTF. The CDR3 DNA reads TGTGCCACCAGCAGAGAAAGACAGGGCCAGGGCTACACCTTC.

This clonotype has a handful of counts. The V and J genes are TRBV7-2 and TRBJ2-3; D is possibly TRBD2 (6 bases). V gave up 4 bases and J gave up 3 bases, with 14 bases separating them. Germline V gives CDR1 SGHTA, CDR2 FQGNSA. The CDR3 runs to 15 residues. The CDR3: CASSYYGGLTDTQYF. CDR3 DNA sequence: TGTGCCAGCAGCTACTACGGGGGTCTAACAGATACGCAGTATTTT. Full variable domain (missing parts from reference TRBV7-2 and TRBJ2-3): GAGVSQSPSNKVTEKGKDVELRCDPISGHTALYWYRQSLGQGLEFLIYFQGNSAPDKSGLPSDRFSAERTGGSVSTLTIQRTQQEDSAVYLCASSYYGGLTDTQYFGPGTRLTVL.

The V gene is TRBV12-3 or TRBV12-4, the J gene TRBJ2-1; 8 bases match TRBD2. V dropped 6 bases and J dropped 0; count of bases not matched to a gene: 7. The CDR3 runs 16 residues. Written as DNA, the CDR3 is TGTGCCAGCAGGGGGGGCGGGGGGTTCTCCTACAATGAGCAGTTCTTC. It yields the protein CASRGGGGFSYNEQFF.

This clonotype was observed a handful of times. This rearrangement joins TRBV25-1 to TRBJ2-1; D is undetermined. This CDR3 contains 11 residues. V shed 6 bases and J shed 10 bases, with 10 bases lying between them. The germline gives CDR1 MGHDK, CDR2 SYGVNS. This CDR3 reads CASSVTREQFF. In nucleotides, the CDR3 is TGTGCCAGCAGCGTGACACGCGAGCAGTTCTTC. The full variable domain, with the rest looked up from reference TRBV25-1 and TRBJ2-1, is EADIYQTPRYLVIGTGKKITLECSQTMGHDKMYWYQQDPGMELHLIHYSYGVNSTEKGDLSSESTVSRIRTEHFPLTLESARPSHTSQYLCASSVTREQFFGPGTRLTVL.

The chain recombines TRBV4-3 with TRBJ1-6; no clear D gene. The CDR3 runs 16 residues. The germline V and J ends were trimmed by 0 bases and 6 bases, with 12 bases remaining between them. In germline, CDR1 is LGHNA, CDR2 YSLEER. The CDR3 loop reads CASSQDGISVNSPLHF. The CDR3 bases are TGCGCCAGCAGCCAAGATGGAATAAGTGTTAATTCACCCCTCCACTTT.

This chain connects TRBV6-5 to TRBJ1-2, with unresolved D. The CDR3 is made up of 15 amino acids. The V and J ends lost 2 bases and 4 bases respectively, with 14 bases between them. The V gene's germline CDR1 is MNHEY and CDR2 SVGAGI. CDR3 amino acids: CASSYSRKPPYGYTF. CDR3 bases: TGTGCCAGCAGTTACAGCCGAAAGCCTCCCTATGGCTACACCTTC.

This clonotype was seen a handful of times. The chain links TRBV6-5 to TRBJ2-5; no clear D. Trimming left V 5 bases short and J 1 base short, with 5 bases between. This CDR3 is 12 amino acids long. Germline CDR1 MNHEY, CDR2 SVGAGI. The CDR3 loop reads CASSAPQETQYF. The CDR3 nucleotides are TGTGCCAGCAGTGCCCCCCAAGAGACCCAGTACTTC.

This clonotype was picked up a small number of times. The chain links TRBV14 to TRBJ2-2, with TRBD1 matching 10 bases. CDR3 length: 19 residues. Per germline, CDR1 SGHDN and CDR2 FVKESK. The J segment lost 7 bases and the V segment lost 0 bases, leaving 14 bases of the junction unmatched. For the CDR3, the DNA is TGTGCCAGCAGCCAAGATAAAATGGTTCGGACAGGGGGGATCGGGGAGCTGTTTTTT. As protein: CASSQDKMVRTGGIGELFF.

This clonotype was recorded a few times. This rearrangement joins TRBV12-3 or TRBV12-4 to TRBJ2-2; D is possibly TRBD1 or TRBD2 (6 bases each). Trimming removed 1 base at V and 4 bases at J, with 16 bases between. The CDR3 sequence is 17 residues long. CDR3 loop: CASSLVGVGGRTGELFF. CDR3 in DNA: TGTGCCAGCAGTTTAGTCGGGGTAGGGGGGCGCACCGGGGAGCTGTTTTTT.

This chain joins TRBV7-9 and TRBJ2-3, with D unresolved. This CDR3 is built from 15 residues. Germline loops: CDR1 SEHNR, CDR2 FQNEAQ (reference sequence). V was trimmed by 2 bases and J by 2 bases, leaving 11 bases between them. CDR3 amino acids: CASSLSSPATDTQYF. The CDR3, as DNA: TGTGCCAGCAGCTTAAGTAGTCCGGCCACAGATACGCAGTATTTT.

This clonotype was detected only a few times. V and J are TRBV4-1 and TRBJ2-5; D might be TRBD1 (6 bases). The CDR3 loop spans 15 amino acids. CDR1 MGHRA and CDR2 YSYEKL come from the germline V gene. Trimming took 1 base from V and 1 from J, leaving 10 bases between them. CDR3 sequence reads: CASSQVDRSQETQYF. For the CDR3, the DNA is TGCGCCAGCAGCCAAGTAGACAGGAGCCAAGAGACCCAGTACTTC.

This clonotype was detected a few times. The chain is built from TRBV5-1 and TRBJ2-5; 8 bases agree with TRBD2. In germline, CDR1 is SGHRS, CDR2 YFSETQ. V shed 3 bases and J 4 bases; nucleotides not matched to a gene: 8. The CDR3 loop spans 15 amino acids. The CDR3 coding sequence is TGCGCCAGCAGCTCCAACTTAGCGGGACGAGAGACCCAGTACTTC. This translates into CASSSNLAGRETQYF.

This clonotype was detected only a few times. The chain couples TRBV6-6 to TRBJ1-1, with D tentatively TRBD1 (6 bases). Germline lookup yields CDR1 MNHNY and CDR2 SVGAGI (reference sequence). The CDR3 spans 13 residues. V gave up 10 bases and J gave up 2 bases, with 14 bases separating them. The CDR3 spells CATKRQVNTEAFF. CDR3 nucleotide sequence: TGTGCCACCAAAAGACAGGTTAACACTGAAGCTTTCTTT.

This clonotype turned up a few times. V is TRBV5-4 and J is TRBJ2-3; 11 bases align to TRBD2. Germline V gives CDR1 SGHNT, CDR2 YYREEE (reference sequence). The CDR3 contains 14 residues. J lost 7 bases, V lost 4 bases, and 5 bases had no gene match. In DNA form, the CDR3 reads TGTGCCAGCAGCAACCTAGCGGGGGGAAATACGCAGTATTTT. Protein sequence: CASSNLAGGNTQYF. The variable domain in full, completed from reference TRBV5-4 and TRBJ2-3, reads ETGVTQSPTHLIKTRGQQVTLRCSSQSGHNTVSWYQQALGQGPQFIFQYYREEENGRGNFPPRFSGLQFPNYSSELNVNALELDDSALYLCASSNLAGGNTQYFGPGTRLTVL.

The table lists this clonotype with many counts. The chain employs TRBV5-1 and TRBJ2-1; 10 bases match TRBD2. The V gene end was trimmed by 0 bases and the J gene end by 9 bases; junction bases not matched to a gene: 6. The length of the CDR3 is 15 residues. Germline V gene data show CDR1 as SGHRS and CDR2 as YFSETQ. CDR3 protein: CASSLVAGGTSEQFF. The DNA of the CDR3 is TGCGCCAGCAGCTTGGTAGCGGGGGGTACAAGTGAGCAGTTCTTC.

This clonotype has more than one count but fewer than ten. The CDR3 here is CASSYDRAGTGPQHF. The CDR3 DNA reads TGTGCCAGCAGTTACGATCGGGCAGGCACGGGGCCCCAGCATTTT. This chain joins TRBV6-2 or TRBV6-3 and TRBJ1-5; D unclear. Germline V CDR1 and CDR2: MNHEY, SVGEGT. This CDR3 comprises 15 residues. The ends were cut back, 2 bases at V and 9 bases at J, with 17 bases in the middle.